This TCR beta chain originates from a study of T cell responses to AZD1222 COVID-19 vaccine. Broader study findings: There were mostly white British donors and more females than males, and clonal diversity was possibly underestimated.

The V gene lost 4 bases and the J gene lost 5 bases, with 17 bases spanning the gap. Germline CDR1 and CDR2: KGHDR and SFDVKD. This CDR3 spans 16 amino acids. As concerns this clone: The antigen remains undetermined.

The data were produced by immunoSEQ multiplex PCR, yet TCRdb's version contains in-frame clones alone and is incomplete. The sample records around 140,000 clones, roughly 92% being singletons. The TCR was taken from an adult who received the AZD1222 COVID-19 vaccine. Sample: peripheral blood, taken 28 days after the second AZD1222 dose. The chain links TRBV24-1 to TRBJ2-1; tentatively, D is TRBD1 or TRBD2 (5 bases each). CDR3 loop: CATSDPVAGRNNEQFF. CDR3 in DNA: TGTGCCACCAGTGACCCCGTGGCAGGGAGAAACAATGAGCAGTTCTTC.